The text below deals with one T cell receptor beta chain. Antigen specificity is unknown. V was clipped by 6 bases and J by 7 bases; unmatched bases: 9. The CDR3 contains 15 residues. Germline lookup yields CDR1 MNHEY and CDR2 SVGAGI. The data originate from a study of cytomegalovirus exposure and HLA in healthy donors. Study results and caveats: Equally common other TCR beta chains were less clonally expanded than HLA-associated ones, a later analysis found. The authors reported that TCR beta sequences could predict HLA-A and HLA-B alleles. These predictions were accurate for most subjects in the first cohort. In a later analysis, specific HLA alleles were associated with around 17,000 TCR beta sequences at a 0.05 false discovery rate. It was about 150 TCR beta chains that were listed as cytomegalovirus-associated.

Researchers ran the PCR with 60 Vbeta and 13 Jbeta primers. Only in-frame clones appear in the TCRdb table, and some are missing; sequencing was by immunoSEQ multiplex PCR. The table lists about 90,000 clones, 62% of them singletons, with 4.5% to 5.5% in the top ten. The rearrangement uses TRBV6-5 and TRBJ2-7; 13 bases are a match to TRBD2. The sequence derives from a woman in her twenties or thirties in good health and CMV-seropositive. The sequencing sample was made of PBMCs. CDR3 DNA sequence: TGTGCCAGCAGGTCCGGACTAGCGGGGGTTCGGGAGCAGTACTTC. Translated, it gives CASRSGLAGVREQYF.